This T cell receptor (beta chain) was captured in a study of blood T cell repertoires in COVID-19. Whole-study context: Whether acute or convalescent, the COVID-19 samples came from the United States, Italy and Spain. T cells, B-cell-depleted T cells, or PBMCs provided the cDNA or gDNA that served as material.

In the original workflow: Reference gene primer amplification gave nucleated cell count estimates. TCRdb's table, derived via immunoSEQ multiplex PCR, lists solely in-frame clones and lacks some. That table supplies the V and J calls and clone size; D and trimming were determined from the DNA. This table holds 150,000 to 200,000 clones, over 80% found once. Trimming cost V 3 bases and J 5 bases, with 7 bases left between them. CDR1 and CDR2 (germline): WNHNN, SYGVQD (reference sequence). This CDR3 contains 12 residues. The chain uses TRBV10-1 and TRBJ1-1; D remains ambiguous. The receptor was isolated from a woman in her fifties or sixties with acute or convalescent COVID-19. The sequenced sample was peripheral blood. This chain's CDR3 is CASSDLGTEAFF. The CDR3 DNA reads as TGCGCCAGCAGTGACCTAGGAACTGAAGCTTTCTTT.